This TCR beta chain was profiled in a study of T-cell reconstitution after alpha-beta-depleted transplantation in children. Study results and caveats: By about two months after transplant, alpha-beta T cells reportedly arose from several hundred graft clones that had expanded. Some patients' high day-60 TCRbeta diversity was traced to surviving recipient T cells and thymic progenitors. A year had passed since transplant, and T-cell counts and diversity by then came mostly from newly produced T cells.

Comments on this clonotype: The antigen is unknown.

Preparing the TCRbeta library involved the use of unique molecular identifiers. MiXCR, applied by TCRdb to the PCR reads, yields one record per CDR3 protein. The repertoire holds about 440,000 distinct CDR3 sequences, approximately 41% seen once, with 27% in the top ten. J gave up 9 bases and V 4 bases, and 12 bases lay outside the gene matches. The length of the CDR3 is 17 residues. The germline CDR1 and CDR2 sequences are MNHEY and SVGAGI. The sample consisted of PBMCs, taken before TCRalphabeta/CD19-depleted stem cell transplant. The chain uses TRBV6-5 and TRBJ2-1, with 13 bases that match TRBD2. This clonotype was obtained from a girl under 10 years old with aplastic anemia, due to receive a stem cell transplant. DNA for the CDR3: TGTGCCAGCAGTTCTCCTCAACTAGCGGGGGGGCTGGTTGAGCAGTTCTTC. This codes for CASSSPQLAGGLVEQFF.